This record looks at one TCR beta chain sequence and its context. CDR3 size: 18 residues. V lost 2 bases to trimming and J lost 3 bases, with 21 bases between them. Germline lookup yields CDR1 LGHDT and CDR2 YNNKEL (reference sequence). Repertoires were generated with immunoSEQ multiplex PCR, while TCRdb's copy carries only in-frame clones and drops some. The data show about 140,000 clones, 75% to 80% seen once. The sample belongs to a study of blood T cell repertoires in COVID-19. Sample: PBMCs or T cells enriched from blood (not recorded which). The chain links TRBV3-1 (or the pseudogene TRBV3-2) to TRBJ2-3; D perhaps matches TRBD2 (6 bases). This TCR was recovered from a woman in her forties or fifties who had recovered from COVID-19. For the CDR3, the DNA is TGTGCCAGCAGCCAACAGGGTCGGGCGGGGATGGAGACAGATACGCAGTATTTT. It translates to CASSQQGRAGMETDTQYF.